These T cell receptor beta chains were read from a single sample in a study of T cells in Graves' hyperthyroidism and ophthalmopathy. TCRdb called the multiplex PCR reads again in MiXCR, with one record for every CDR3 protein. The sample has fewer than 350,000 distinct CDR3 sequences, 15% to 20% seen once. The specimen sequenced was blood. Receptors originate from a woman in her 40s with Graves' ophthalmopathy. Each CDR3 is given with its conserved first and last residue. The D gene is left open where the match is weak. The listing skips clone size in some rows; elsewhere it reads once, few, many or a size class.

v_gene	j_gene	abundance	d_gene	CDR3aa	CDR3nt
TRBV6-1	TRBJ2-7	many	TRBD2	CASSQGLASEQYF	TGTGCCAGCAGTCAGGGACTAGCTTCCGAGCAGTACTTC
TRBV29-1	TRBJ1-1	many	NA	CSVDHHRQTNTEAFF	TGCAGCGTAGACCACCATAGACAGACGAACACTGAAGCTTTCTTT
TRBV30	TRBJ2-7	many	NA	CAWSVGGYEQYF	TGTGCCTGGAGTGTAGGGGGGTACGAGCAGTACTTC
TRBV4-1	TRBJ2-5	NA	TRBD2	CASSRGGDQETQYF	TGCGCCAGCAGCAGGGGAGGGGACCAAGAGACCCAGTACTTC
TRBV7-2	TRBJ1-1	many	TRBD1	CASSFLTGATEAFF	TGTGCCAGCAGCTTCCTAACAGGGGCCACTGAAGCTTTCTTT
TRBV6-2/TRBV6-3	TRBJ1-1	many	TRBD1	CASSQDRRGTEAFF	TGTGCCAGCAGTCAGGACAGGAGGGGCACTGAAGCTTTCTTT
TRBV6-5	TRBJ2-7	many	NA	CASSRSPSIGHEQYF	TGTGCCAGCAGCCGATCCCCTAGCATCGGCCACGAGCAGTACTTC
TRBV6-5	TRBJ2-7	many	NA	CASRRGDLYEQYF	TGTGCCAGCCGCCGTGGAGACCTGTACGAGCAGTACTTC
TRBV10-2	TRBJ1-1	many	TRBD1	CASRGTGRNTEAFF	TGCGCCAGCAGAGGGACAGGGAGGAACACTGAAGCTTTCTTT
TRBV7-2	TRBJ2-7	once	TRBD2	CASSLVLGLAGGLTYEQYF	TGTGCCAGCAGCTTAGTGCTAGGGCTAGCGGGAGGCCTCACCTACGAGCAGTACTTC
TRBV15	TRBJ2-7	many	NA	CATSRDNGEQYF	TGTGCCACCAGCAGAGATAACGGCGAGCAGTACTTC